A single sample gave rise to the 29 T cell receptor beta chains below, sequenced in a study of low-dose radiotherapy and immunotherapy resistance in tumors (dated by TCRdb to 2022 to 2024). To make first-strand cDNA, Superscript III was used along with a set of TRAV- and TRBV-specific primers so that both the TCRalpha and TCRbeta chains were covered. A roughly 18-cycle PCR with Phusion amplified the TCRs, pairing a constant-region primer with the adapter that was attached to the V primers. TCRdb handled the public reads itself, with Q25 trimming in fastp and clone calling in MiXCR, and kept productive beta chains. Identical CDR3 proteins give one entry, which carries the most common genes and DNA. For this sample there are approximately 9,700 distinct CDR3 sequences; around 40% appear just once. The ten biggest clones cover approximately 5% of the sample. The receptors here all came from a human donor with advanced metastatic prostate, ovarian, gallbladder or colorectal cancer (not recorded which). This table probably holds off-target reads from a library built for another chain.

This clonotype was found a few times. The J gene is TRBJ2-1, the V gene TRBV5-4; TRBD2 might be the D (6 bases). The CDR3 sequence is 15 residues long. Germline V gene data show CDR1 as SGHNT and CDR2 as YYREEE (reference sequence). V was pared by 1 base and J by 4 bases, with 12 bases between. The CDR3 sequence is CASSLRSGLYNEQFF. CDR3 coding DNA: TGTGCCAGCAGCTTGAGGAGCGGGTTGTACAATGAGCAGTTCTTC.

The chain links TRBV12-5 to TRBJ2-7; 7 nucleotides align to TRBD1. The CDR3 is 14 amino acids. Per the germline V gene, CDR1 is LGHNT and CDR2 is FRNRAP. V shed 6 bases, J shed 2 bases, and the junction held 7 bases outside the gene matches. The CDR3 is CASGHRTGPYEQYF. The CDR3 DNA sequence: TGTGCTAGTGGCCATAGGACAGGACCCTACGAGCAGTACTTC.

The chain employs TRBV7-9 and TRBJ2-2; D gene uncertain. CDR3 size: 11 residues. Trimming shortened V by 9 bases and J by 6 bases, and 8 bases separated the two germline ends. Germline CDR1 is SEHNR and CDR2 is FQNEAQ (reference sequence). The CDR3 bases are TGTGCCAGGTTCGTCGCCGGGGAGCTGTTTTTT. Translation: CARFVAGELFF.

Judged by abundance, this clonotype is medium-sized. The V call is TRBV28, the J call TRBJ2-3, with D uncertain. The ends were cut back, 5 bases at V and 1 base at J, with 16 bases in the middle. The CDR3 is made up of 16 amino acids. Germline V lookup: CDR1 MDHEN, CDR2 SYDVKM. In DNA form, the CDR3 reads TGTGCCAGCAGTCCCCCTTCGGGTTATGGCACAGATACGCAGTATTTT. Protein product: CASSPPSGYGTDTQYF.

This clonotype was recorded a few times. The V and J genes are TRBV7-2 and TRBJ2-2; 12 positions agree with TRBD2. The length of the CDR3 is 18 residues. Germline V gives CDR1 SGHTA, CDR2 FQGNSA. The trim removed 1 base at V and 4 bases at J, leaving 7 bases unmatched. The CDR3 DNA sequence: TGTGCCAGCAGCTTAGTTCCCCTAGCGGGAGGGGGCACCGGGGAGCTGTTTTTT. This encodes CASSLVPLAGGGTGELFF.

This clonotype was counted only a few times. The chain couples TRBV20-1 to TRBJ2-3; possible D gene TRBD1, 5 bases. Germline CDR1 is DFQATT and CDR2 is SNEGSKA (reference sequence). The CDR3 totals 14 residues. V was trimmed by 7 bases and J by 3 bases, leaving 17 bases between them. Here the CDR3 DNA reads TGCAGTGTCGGGCAGGGTCAGGGTACAGATACGCAGTATTTT. Protein: CSVGQGQGTDTQYF.

The J gene is TRBJ2-1, the V gene TRBV6-4, with D possibly TRBD1 on 6 matching bases. Per the germline V gene, CDR1 is MRHNA and CDR2 is SNTAGT. Trimming cost V 5 bases and J 6 bases, with 11 bases left between them. The CDR3 is 13 amino acids. In DNA, the CDR3 is TGTGCCAGCAGTTCACGGGACACCAATGAGCAGTTCTTC. Protein product: CASSSRDTNEQFF.

The V gene is TRBV7-9, the J gene TRBJ2-2; 11 nucleotides align to TRBD1. Germline-derived CDR1 and CDR2 are SEHNR and FQNEAQ (reference sequence). The CDR3 sequence is 14 residues long. With 3 bases clipped from V and 16 bases from J, the junction kept 10 bases outside the gene matches. CDR3 sequence reads: CASSFRTGGESPFF. DNA for the CDR3: TGTGCCAGCAGCTTCCGGACAGGGGGCGAGAGTCCGTTTTTT.

By share, this clonotype ranks as medium-sized (0.01 to 0.1%). This chain joins TRBV5-1 and TRBJ1-1; D is perhaps TRBD1 (6 bases). Between the trimmed V and J ends, which lost 4 bases and 5 bases, there was a span of 15 bases. Per germline, CDR1 SGHRS and CDR2 YFSETQ. The CDR3 length is 14 residues. CDR3: CASSGGAGGTEAFF. The CDR3 DNA is TGCGCCAGCAGCGGGGGGGCCGGGGGAACTGAAGCTTTCTTT.

This clonotype has only a few counts. The chain links TRBV25-1 to TRBJ2-5, with 7 bases matching TRBD2. V was clipped by 0 bases and J by 2 bases; unmatched bases: 3. The V gene's germline CDR1 is MGHDK and CDR2 SYGVNS. CDR3 length: 15 residues. CDR3 sequence (DNA): TGTGCCAGCAGTGAATATAAGGGAGGGCAAGAGACCCAGTACTTC. It specifies CASSEYKGGQETQYF.

The chain uses TRBV10-3 and TRBJ2-3; D remains unclear. This CDR3 contains 14 residues. Between the trimmed V and J ends, which lost 0 bases and 6 bases, there was a span of 10 bases. Looked up from germline, CDR1 is ENHRY and CDR2 is SYGVKD. CDR3 sequence reads: CAISESKIWDTQYF. The CDR3 DNA is TGTGCCATCAGTGAGTCGAAGATTTGGGATACGCAGTATTTT.

V usage is TRBV7-2 and J usage is TRBJ2-3, with a weak D call TRBD2 (6 bases). The CDR3 consists of 15 residues. Germline-derived CDR1 and CDR2 are SGHTA and FQGNSA. The V and J ends lost 4 bases and 4 bases respectively, with 15 bases between them. This CDR3 is CASSWAGRFPDTQYF. CDR3 DNA: TGTGCCAGCAGCTGGGCAGGGAGGTTCCCAGATACGCAGTATTTT.

The chain joins TRBV9 to TRBJ1-3; TRBD1 might be the D (5 bases). Germline V lookup: CDR1 SGDLS, CDR2 YYNGEE. The CDR3 loop spans 16 amino acids. V lost 0 bases and J 0 bases, leaving 10 bases between the germline ends. In nucleotides, the CDR3 is TGTGCCAGCAGCGTAGGTGTCGGGGGCTCTGGAAACACCATATATTTT. It specifies CASSVGVGGSGNTIYF.

This rearrangement joins TRBV7-2 to TRBJ1-6; a possible D gene is TRBD1 (5 bases). Trimming cost V 1 base and J 7 bases, with 14 bases left between them. The CDR3 runs 16 residues. Germline-derived CDR1 and CDR2 are SGHTA and FQGNSA. The chain's CDR3 is CASSLDAGGSNSPLHF. Here the CDR3 DNA reads TGTGCCAGCAGCTTAGACGCCGGGGGGAGCAATTCACCCCTCCACTTT.

The rearrangement joins TRBV7-9 to TRBJ2-3; 8 bases align to TRBD2. The length of the CDR3 is 15 residues. In germline, CDR1 is SEHNR, CDR2 FQNEAQ (reference sequence). J lost 4 bases, V lost 10 bases, and 13 bases had no gene match. Written as DNA, the CDR3 is TGTGCCACCTCGCTCGGTAGCGGGAAGGCAGATACGCAGTATTTT. This translates into CATSLGSGKADTQYF.

V is TRBV6-8 and J is TRBJ2-5; 14 bases align to TRBD2. The CDR3 spans 19 residues. The germline CDR1 and CDR2 sequences are MNHGY and SAAAGT. Unmatched junction bases numbered 11, after V lost 5 bases and J lost 0 bases. CDR3 loop: CASSGTGTSGGPYQETQYF. The CDR3 nucleotides are TGTGCCAGCAGTGGAACGGGGACTAGCGGGGGCCCGTACCAAGAGACCCAGTACTTC.

This chain links TRBV7-9 with TRBJ1-4; D is perhaps TRBD1 (5 bases). The CDR3 extends over 14 amino acids. V was trimmed by 3 bases and J by 8 bases, leaving 13 bases between them. From germline, CDR1 is SEHNR and CDR2 FQNEAQ (reference sequence). The CDR3 DNA reads TGTGCCAGCAGCTTTCAGGGTGTAAGGGAAAAACTGTTTTTT. Amino acid sequence: CASSFQGVREKLFF. The complete variable domain, with remaining parts taken from reference TRBV7-9 and TRBJ1-4, reads DTGVSQNPRHKITKRGQNVTFRCDPISEHNRLYWYRQTLGQGPEFLTYFQNEAQLEKSRLLSDRFSAERPKGSFSTLEIQRTEQGDSAMYLCASSFQGVREKLFFGSGTQLSVL.

This clonotype ranks as medium-sized. The gene calls are TRBV28 and TRBJ1-1; no clear D. Germline loops: CDR1 MDHEN, CDR2 SYDVKM. The V and J ends lost 3 bases and 5 bases respectively, with 10 bases between them. This CDR3 spans 13 amino acids. CDR3 DNA sequence: TGTGCCAGCAGTTTTAGGGCACGGACTGAAGCTTTCTTT. Amino acid sequence: CASSFRARTEAFF.

This clonotype is medium-sized in the sample. The J gene is TRBJ1-6, the V gene TRBV6-2 or TRBV6-3; TRBD1 agrees at 7 bases. The CDR3 is 13 amino acids. V was clipped by 8 bases and J by 5 bases; unmatched bases: 3. Germline V CDR1 and CDR2: MNHEY, SVGEGT. CDR3 amino acids: CASGTADNSPLHF. CDR3 coding DNA: TGTGCCAGCGGGACAGCTGATAATTCACCCCTCCACTTT.

This clonotype was observed a handful of times. The chain combines TRBV28 with TRBJ2-1; TRBD1 agrees at 9 bases. The CDR3 is 14 residues long. Germline V gene sequence: CDR1 MDHEN, CDR2 SYDVKM. J lost 10 bases, V lost 5 bases, and 9 bases had no gene match. The CDR3: CASSPRYRGQEQFF. CDR3 nucleotide sequence: TGTGCCAGCAGTCCCCGTTACAGGGGGCAAGAGCAGTTCTTC.

The chain links TRBV5-1 to TRBJ2-3, with D hard to call. Trimming pared 0 bases from V and 2 bases from J, leaving 7 bases between. CDR1 is SGHRS, CDR2 YFSETQ, per germline. The CDR3 runs to 14 residues. The CDR3 loop reads CASSLDEDTDTQYF. The CDR3 DNA sequence: TGCGCCAGCAGCTTGGACGAAGACACAGATACGCAGTATTTT.

This chain uses TRBV11-2 with TRBJ2-3, with 13 bases matching TRBD2. V shed 5 bases, J shed 3 bases, and the junction held 11 bases outside the gene matches. The CDR3 is 18 residues long. In germline, CDR1 is SGHAT, CDR2 FQNNGV. CDR3: CASSLLWTSGGPTDTQYF. CDR3 DNA: TGTGCCAGCAGCCTACTATGGACTAGCGGGGGCCCGACAGATACGCAGTATTTT.

This clonotype was seen more than once but under ten times. This rearrangement joins TRBV2 to TRBJ2-7, with D possibly TRBD1 on 6 matching bases. Germline V lookup: CDR1 SNHLY, CDR2 FYNNEI. The CDR3 length is 13 residues. Trimming removed 5 bases at V and 5 bases at J, with 13 bases between. The CDR3, as DNA: TGTGCCAGCAGTAACAGGGTCCTCCACGAGCAGTACTTC. Its translation is CASSNRVLHEQYF.

The rearrangement uses TRBV20-1 and TRBJ1-5; D remains ambiguous. This CDR3 is 13 amino acids long. V was trimmed by 2 bases and J by 6 bases, leaving 11 bases between them. Germline V gene sequence: CDR1 DFQATT, CDR2 SNEGSKA (reference sequence). This CDR3 is CSARIGEGQPQHF. CDR3 nucleotides: TGCAGTGCTAGAATCGGGGAGGGTCAGCCCCAGCATTTT.

This clonotype was counted between two and nine times. The J gene is TRBJ2-1, the V gene TRBV12-3 or TRBV12-4; 10 bases are a match to TRBD2. The CDR3 covers 15 residues. Trimming at V came to 6 bases and at J to 4 bases, leaving 6 bases not matched to a gene. In DNA form, the CDR3 reads TGTGCCAGCAGCCTCAGCGGGGGGGCTTACAATGAGCAGTTCTTC. Protein sequence: CASSLSGGAYNEQFF.

The chain couples TRBV2 to TRBJ2-3; TRBD2 aligns across 9 bases. The V gene's germline CDR1 is SNHLY and CDR2 FYNNEI. V gave up 8 bases and J gave up 4 bases; unmatched junction bases: 7. The CDR3 sequence is 14 residues long. This CDR3 is CASLPGLAADTQYF. CDR3 bases: TGTGCCAGCCTCCCGGGACTAGCAGCAGATACGCAGTATTTT.

The chain combines TRBV4-1 with TRBJ2-3; D is unclear. V lost 0 bases to trimming and J lost 7 bases, with 5 bases between them. Germline CDR1 is MGHRA and CDR2 is YSYEKL. The CDR3 consists of 12 residues. The CDR3 sequence: CASSQEGNTQYF. DNA of the CDR3: TGCGCCAGCAGCCAAGAAGGGAATACGCAGTATTTT.

This clonotype showed up just a few times. V gene TRBV29-1 combines with J gene TRBJ2-1, with a tentative D call TRBD2 (5 bases). The V end lost 0 bases, the J end lost 7 bases, and 7 bases lay between the germline ends. Per the germline V gene, CDR1 is SQVTM and CDR2 is ANQGSEA. This CDR3 is 12 amino acids long. CDR3 region: CSVEDGENEQFF. The DNA for the CDR3 is TGCAGCGTTGAAGATGGGGAGAATGAGCAGTTCTTC.

This clonotype was counted a few times. The chain uses TRBV29-1 and TRBJ2-7; a possible D gene is TRBD2 (7 bases). The CDR3 has 12 amino acids. The germline V gene has CDR1 SQVTM and CDR2 ANQGSEA. V dropped 3 bases and J dropped 3 bases, with 9 bases sitting between them. The CDR3 DNA reads as TGCAGCGTTGAGAGGGGGGGCTACGAGCAGTACTTC. This gives the protein CSVERGGYEQYF.